These 6 T cell receptor beta chains were all obtained from the same sample, sequenced in a study of blood T cell repertoires in COVID-19. Profiling relied on immunoSEQ multiplex PCR, and the TCRdb table lists in-frame clones only, not all of them. The sample contains some 250,000 clones, 80% to 90% of which appear only once. The sequenced material came from PBMCs or T cells enriched from blood (not recorded which). Source of these receptors: a man between 18 and 35 years old who had recovered from COVID-19.

The genes are TRBV2 and TRBJ2-7; TRBD1 matches at 8 bases. V was pared by 6 bases and J by 1 base, with 8 bases of the junction left unmatched. The CDR3 loop spans 15 amino acids. Germline V CDR1 and CDR2: SNHLY, FYNNEI. CDR3 coding DNA: TGTGCCAGCAGCGCGGGACAGGAAGCTTCCTACGAGCAGTACTTC. Residues: CASSAGQEASYEQYF.

V and J are TRBV27 and TRBJ2-1; D may be TRBD1 (6 bases). Trimming pared 5 bases from V and 4 bases from J, leaving 15 bases between. The germline CDR1 and CDR2 sequences are MNHEY and SMNVEV (reference sequence). The CDR3 has 15 amino acids. CDR3 loop: CASSPPRGIYNEQFF. In nucleotides, the CDR3 is TGTGCCAGCAGTCCCCCGAGGGGGATTTACAATGAGCAGTTCTTC.

This clone was counted between two and nine times. The genes are TRBV7-2 and TRBJ2-7, with D possibly TRBD1 on 7 matching bases. Per germline, CDR1 SGHTA and CDR2 FQGNSA. CDR3 length: 14 amino acids. Trimming left V 3 bases short and J 3 bases short, with 12 bases between. The chain's CDR3 is CASSFVRDSYEQYF. For the CDR3, the DNA is TGTGCCAGCAGCTTCGTGCGGGACAGCTACGAGCAGTACTTC.

The chain uses TRBV11-2 and TRBJ2-5, with TRBD2 matching over 8 bases. This CDR3 is 15 amino acids long. Germline V gene data show CDR1 as SGHAT and CDR2 as FQNNGV. J was trimmed by 5 bases and V by 2 bases; bases with no gene match: 7. The DNA of the CDR3 is TGTGCCAGCAGCTTAAGCGGGGGCGGGTCGGAGACCCAGTACTTC. This gives the protein CASSLSGGGSETQYF.

The chain combines TRBV4-2 with TRBJ1-2; D perhaps matches TRBD1 (6 bases). The CDR3 totals 15 residues. The V end was cut by 0 bases, the J end by 4 bases, with 12 bases between. Germline V lookup: CDR1 LGHNA, CDR2 YNFKEQ. The CDR3 sequence: CASSQEAGDIYGYTF. In DNA form, the CDR3 reads TGTGCCAGCAGCCAAGAGGCAGGGGATATCTATGGCTACACCTTC.

V gene TRBV6-5 combines with J gene TRBJ2-7; maybe TRBD2 (6 bases). Trimming took off 0 bases at V and 3 bases at J, with 9 bases between the two ends. Germline lookup yields CDR1 MNHEY and CDR2 SVGAGI. The CDR3 runs 14 residues. CDR3 loop: CASSYSRGVYEQYF. CDR3 nucleotides: TGTGCCAGCAGTTACTCCCGCGGGGTCTACGAGCAGTACTTC.